This T cell receptor (beta chain) was retrieved from a study of Ad26.COV2.S vaccination and SARS-CoV-2 variants. Study information: Administration of Ad26.COV2.S was intramuscular, either once or twice 56 days apart.

Study outcomes and limitations: Higher spike-specific TCR breadth was found in vaccine recipients than in placebo recipients. It was reported that spike-specific CD8+ and CD4+ T cell responses were substantially broad after vaccination.

The sample's treatment: about 20 received Ad26.COV2.S at low or high dose, single or two shots; a few received placebo; per-sample allocation not given. Material that was analyzed had been drawn on day 63 after the first vaccine or placebo injection. Turning to this clone: Its antigen remains unknown.

The repertoire was sequenced with immunoSEQ multiplex PCR; TCRdb's copy has only in-frame clones and lacks some. The sample consists of roughly 400,000 clones, about 90% of them appearing once. V was clipped by 6 bases and J by 3 bases, with 12 bases between them. The CDR3 spans 13 residues. Germline CDR1 is MRHNA and CDR2 is SNTAGT. This sequence joins TRBV6-4 and TRBJ2-7; D gene uncertain. The sample in question was peripheral blood, obtained in a trial of Ad26.COV2.S vaccine versus placebo. This receptor was identified in a person between 18 and 65 years old who received the Ad26.COV2.S COVID-19 vaccine or a placebo. CDR3 region: CASRCSRYYEQYF. The CDR3 DNA is TGTGCCAGCAGGTGCAGCAGATACTACGAGCAGTACTTC.